The following is a T cell receptor (beta chain) sequence with its context. TCRdb ran MiXCR on the RT-PCR reads and lists one entry per CDR3 protein. The sample records about 680,000 distinct CDR3 sequences, approximately 15% being singletons. J gave up 2 bases and V 8 bases, and 8 bases lay outside the gene matches. The CDR3 is 14 residues long. Germline CDR1 is MNHNS and CDR2 is SASEGT. The material sequenced was memory CD4+ T cells from blood. This TCR was recovered from a female donor in good health, serving as a healthy control. J is TRBJ2-5 and V is TRBV6-1, with 7 bases lining up with TRBD2. CDR3 amino acids: CASGGETEQETQYF. The DNA of the CDR3 is TGTGCCAGCGGGGGGGAGACGGAACAAGAGACCCAGTACTTC.